What follows is one T cell receptor beta chain and its context. This entry belongs to a study of T cell changes during pregnancy in multiple sclerosis. Profiled with immunoSEQ multiplex PCR; TCRdb holds only in-frame clones, not every one. Of approximately 31,000 clones listed, 90% to 95% are singletons. With 5 bases clipped from V and 2 bases from J, the junction kept 6 bases outside the gene matches. This CDR3 region has 15 residues. Germline V gives CDR1 MNHEY, CDR2 SMNVEV (reference sequence). The sequenced sample was CD4+ T cells from peripheral blood mononuclear cells, obtained in the second trimester of pregnancy. This chain links TRBV27 with TRBJ2-7; 10 nucleotides line up with TRBD1. This TCR was recovered from a female donor with multiple sclerosis, enrolled in a pregnancy study. CDR3 DNA sequence: TGTGCCAGCAGTCCCCGGGACAGGGGACCCTACGAGCAGTACTTC. This gives the protein CASSPRDRGPYEQYF.